These 21 T cell receptor beta chains share one sample of origin, sequenced in a study of human versus mouse CDR3 diversity and MHC coevolution. Some clones are missing from TCRdb's copy, which holds only in-frame ones; the method was immunoSEQ multiplex PCR. This table has about 81,000 clones, 85% to 95% appearing once. The sequencing sample was made of naive CD4+ T cells from blood. Subset here: CD45RO-negative CD62L-positive naive CD4 T cells. Source of these receptors: a person between 25 and 69 years old in good health.

The chain uses TRBV9 and TRBJ1-1, with a weak D call TRBD1 (5 bases). This CDR3 is built from 16 residues. Trimming shortened V by 0 bases and J by 8 bases, and 20 bases separated the two germline ends. Germline V lookup: CDR1 SGDLS, CDR2 YYNGEE. CDR3 bases: TGTGCCAGCAGCGTAGGAGAGGGCGGGGCCCGGGGGGAAGCTTTCTTT. Its protein is CASSVGEGGARGEAFF.

This chain connects TRBV6-6 to TRBJ1-5; D gene ambiguous. Trimming stripped 5 bases from V and 0 bases from J, with 11 bases between. Per germline, CDR1 MNHNY and CDR2 SVGAGI (reference sequence). CDR3 length: 15 amino acids. The CDR3 loop is CASSQLGFSNQPQHF. CDR3 DNA sequence: TGTGCCAGCAGTCAACTCGGGTTTAGCAATCAGCCCCAGCATTTT.

This chain links TRBV7-3 with TRBJ2-1; 15 bases agree with TRBD2. Germline V gives CDR1 SGHTA, CDR2 FQGTGA. The V and J ends lost 5 bases and 7 bases, in that order; junction bases with no gene match: 3. The length of the CDR3 is 15 residues. The CDR3 loop reads CASSEGLAGGNEQFF. In nucleotides, the CDR3 is TGTGCCAGCAGCGAGGGACTAGCGGGGGGTAATGAGCAGTTCTTC.

The CDR3 spells CASSPGTGGYQETQYF. Here the CDR3 DNA reads TGCGCCAGCAGCCCGGGGACAGGGGGGTACCAAGAGACCCAGTACTTC. The chain joins TRBV5-1 to TRBJ2-5, with 11 bases matching TRBD1. The CDR3 sequence is 16 residues long. Unmatched junction bases numbered 5, after V lost 4 bases and J lost 0 bases. CDR1 is SGHRS and CDR2 is YFSETQ in the germline V gene. The variable domain in full, with the rest retrieved from reference TRBV5-1 and TRBJ2-5, is KAGVTQTPRYLIKTRGQQVTLSCSPISGHRSVSWYQQTPGQGLQFLFEYFSETQRNKGNFPGRFSGRQFSNSRSEMNVSTLELGDSALYLCASSPGTGGYQETQYFGPGTRLLVL.

The chain employs TRBV9 and TRBJ1-4, with D hard to call. Germline assignment: CDR1 SGDLS and CDR2 YYNGEE. Trimming left V 5 bases short and J 6 bases short, with 8 bases between. This CDR3 is 12 amino acids long. CDR3 loop: CASSRRDEKLFF. CDR3 bases: TGTGCCAGCAGTCGGCGGGATGAAAAACTGTTTTTT.

The rearrangement links TRBV7-7 to TRBJ2-1; possible D gene TRBD2, 5 bases. The CDR3 loop spans 13 amino acids. CDR1 is SSHAT, CDR2 FNYEAQ, per germline (reference sequence). The V gene lost 5 bases and the J gene lost 9 bases, with 14 bases spanning the gap. CDR3 sequence: CASSPLLVSEQFF. The CDR3 nucleotides read TGTGCCAGCAGCCCCTTACTAGTTAGTGAGCAGTTCTTC.

CDR3 sequence (DNA): TGTGCCAGCAGCTCGCCAGTAAACTATGGCTACACCTTC. Translating gives CASSSPVNYGYTF. This chain connects TRBV9 to TRBJ1-2; D remains unclear. Germline CDR1 and CDR2: SGDLS and YYNGEE. The CDR3 runs to 13 residues. Trimming stripped 4 bases from V and 2 bases from J, with 9 bases between.

The table lists this clone with a few counts. This chain joins TRBV7-2 and TRBJ1-4, with D unclear. In germline, CDR1 is SGHTA, CDR2 FQGNSA. V was clipped by 0 bases and J by 3 bases, with 5 bases between them. This CDR3 is built from 14 residues. Here the CDR3 DNA reads TGTGCCAGCAGCTTAGCGCGCTCTAATGAAAAACTGTTTTTT. This gives the protein CASSLARSNEKLFF.

This sequence joins TRBV30 and TRBJ2-7, with 7 bases that match TRBD1. The germline V gene encodes CDR1 GTSNPN and CDR2 SVGIG (reference sequence). After removal of 2 bases from V and 0 bases from J, the junction contained 4 bases not matched to a gene. The CDR3 length is 14 residues. The CDR3 DNA reads as TGTGCCTGGAGTAAGGGGGCCATCTCCTACGAGCAGTACTTC. Translation gives CAWSKGAISYEQYF.

The chain employs TRBV11-3 and TRBJ1-2, with 8 bases that match TRBD1. The junction had 3 bases not matched to a gene; V was cut back by 4 bases and J by 8 bases. CDR1 is SGHNT and CDR2 is YENEEA in the germline V gene. This CDR3 has 12 residues. The CDR3 coding sequence is TGTGCCAGCAGCTCCGGACAGGGAGGCTACACCTTC. Protein: CASSSGQGGYTF.

The chain has TRBV5-1 and TRBJ2-7; 7 bases agree with TRBD1. Germline loops: CDR1 SGHRS, CDR2 YFSETQ. The ends lost 7 bases at V and 4 bases at J; junction bases unmatched: 11. This CDR3 comprises 14 residues. The CDR3 DNA reads as TGCGCCAGCGGATCAGGGGGTCGAATATACGAGCAGTACTTC. Translated, it gives CASGSGGRIYEQYF.

The rearrangement uses TRBV5-4 and TRBJ2-2, with TRBD2 matching over 7 bases. CDR3 length: 16 residues. The trim removed 0 bases at V and 1 base at J, leaving 3 bases unmatched. CDR1 SGHNT and CDR2 YYREEE come from the germline V gene (reference sequence). CDR3 loop: CASSLAAGVNTGELFF. The CDR3 bases are TGTGCCAGCAGCTTGGCGGCGGGGGTGAACACCGGGGAGCTGTTTTTT.

This clone has just a few counts. The V call is TRBV19, the J call TRBJ1-4; TRBD1 matches at 7 bases. Germline values: CDR1 LNHDA, CDR2 SQIVND (reference sequence). V lost 6 bases to trimming and J lost 0 bases; unmatched junction nucleotides: 4. The CDR3 length is 15 residues. This CDR3 is CASRPGTATNEKLFF. DNA for the CDR3: TGTGCCAGTAGACCTGGGACAGCAACTAATGAAAAACTGTTTTTT.

The chain recombines TRBV7-2 with TRBJ2-3; TRBD1 aligns across 7 bases. Looked up from germline, CDR1 is SGHTA and CDR2 is FQGNSA. The ends lost 6 bases at V and 0 bases at J; junction bases unmatched: 9. The CDR3 spans 16 residues. The CDR3 sequence is CASSFLPGQSTDTQYF. Here the CDR3 DNA reads TGTGCCAGCAGTTTCCTACCGGGACAGAGCACAGATACGCAGTATTTT.

The genes are TRBV6-1 and TRBJ2-3, with 7 nucleotides matching TRBD1. Trimming cost V 4 bases and J 3 bases; bases outside gene matches: 7. The CDR3 totals 15 residues. In germline, CDR1 is MNHNS, CDR2 SASEGT. The CDR3 is CASSVDRVGTDTQYF. DNA of the CDR3: TGTGCCAGCAGTGTAGACAGGGTCGGGACAGATACGCAGTATTTT.

The chain carries TRBV28 and TRBJ1-5; weak D call: TRBD1 (6 bases). The V gene's germline CDR1 is MDHEN and CDR2 SYDVKM. CDR3 length: 15 amino acids. The ends were cut back, 5 bases at V and 8 bases at J, with 19 bases in the middle. The CDR3 spells CASSQPDSRREPQHF. CDR3 bases: TGTGCCAGCAGTCAACCGGACAGCCGAAGGGAGCCCCAGCATTTT.

The chain links TRBV19 to TRBJ2-3; TRBD1 might be the D (6 bases). The V end lost 7 bases, the J end lost 6 bases, and 20 bases lay between the germline ends. The CDR3 contains 15 residues. The germline V gene encodes CDR1 LNHDA and CDR2 SQIVND (reference sequence). The CDR3 loop reads CASTPKGTPSDTQYF. CDR3 DNA sequence: TGTGCCAGTACCCCGAAAGGGACACCGTCGGATACGCAGTATTTT.

This clone has a single count. The CDR3 loop reads CASSERQGLNTEAFF. CDR3 DNA: TGCGCCAGCAGCGAAAGACAGGGGCTTAACACTGAAGCTTTCTTT. This chain joins TRBV5-1 and TRBJ1-1; TRBD1 agrees at 8 bases. V shed 4 bases and J 2 bases; nucleotides not matched to a gene: 7. The germline V gene encodes CDR1 SGHRS and CDR2 YFSETQ. The CDR3 spans 15 residues. Drawing the rest from reference TRBV5-1 and TRBJ1-1, the complete variable domain is KAGVTQTPRYLIKTRGQQVTLSCSPISGHRSVSWYQQTPGQGLQFLFEYFSETQRNKGNFPGRFSGRQFSNSRSEMNVSTLELGDSALYLCASSERQGLNTEAFFGQGTRLTVV.

This rearrangement joins TRBV11-2 to TRBJ1-2, with 7 nucleotides matching TRBD1. The V segment lost 5 bases and the J segment 7 bases; nucleotides outside the gene matches: 10. This CDR3 contains 14 residues. The V gene's germline CDR1 is SGHAT and CDR2 FQNNGV. Written as DNA, the CDR3 is TGTGCCAGCAGCCCTACAGGCGACAGGGCTGGCTACACCTTC. This sequence encodes CASSPTGDRAGYTF.

The DNA for the CDR3 is TGTGCCAGCAGCTTGGCCGGGGGCGGGAGACCAACAGATACGCAGTATTTT. Its protein is CASSLAGGGRPTDTQYF. The chain uses TRBV5-8 and TRBJ2-3, with D possibly matching TRBD2 (7 bases). The CDR3 spans 17 residues. The germline V gene encodes CDR1 SGHTS and CDR2 YDEGEE. Between the trimmed V and J ends, which lost 0 bases and 3 bases, there was a span of 17 bases.

About this clone: Distinct nucleotide sequences in the sample also encode this CDR3. This rearrangement joins TRBV7-2 to TRBJ2-5; 7 positions match TRBD2. Per the germline V gene, CDR1 is SGHTA and CDR2 is FQGNSA. V shed 1 base, J shed 4 bases, and the junction held 0 bases outside the gene matches. This CDR3 has 13 residues. The CDR3 nucleotides are TGTGCCAGCAGCTTAGGACTAGCAGAGACCCAGTACTTC. Translating it yields CASSLGLAETQYF. Full variable domain (outside the CDR3, taken from reference TRBV7-2 and TRBJ2-5): GAGVSQSPSNKVTEKGKDVELRCDPISGHTALYWYRQSLGQGLEFLIYFQGNSAPDKSGLPSDRFSAERTGGSVSTLTIQRTQQEDSAVYLCASSLGLAETQYFGPGTRLLVL.